The T cell receptor (beta chain) described here comes from a study of identical twins. Study-level findings and limits: Out-of-frame alpha sequences common to twins exhibited a surplus of low generation probability. Insertions were reduced in abundant cord blood beta clonotypes but not in memory repertoires.

CDR1 and CDR2 (germline): SEHNR, FQNEAQ (reference sequence). The length of the CDR3 is 14 residues. About this clonotype itself: What it recognizes is unknown. At one end, the junction sequence differs from germline, possibly due to a read error.

All donors comprised healthy Caucasians. A universal primer site arose from template switching, and cDNA bore unique molecular identifiers. TCRdb passed the 5' RACE reads through MiXCR, listing each CDR3 protein once. The sample lists around 1.7 million distinct CDR3 sequences; less than 35% were seen once. The receptor was derived from a newborn girl in good health. Sequenced material: cord blood. This chain connects TRBV7-9 to TRBJ1-2; D remains unclear. This CDR3 is CASTLNGLNYGYTF. CDR3 bases: TGTGCCAGCACCTTAAACGGACTTAACTATGGCTACACCTTC.